Below, 22 T cell receptor beta chains from the same sample are listed, as sequenced in a study of CDR3 diversity in severe acne. TCRdb re-derived calls from the PCR reads in MiXCR, one entry per CDR3 protein. Counted here are under 95,000 distinct CDR3 sequences, around 50% occurring once; the ten biggest clones make up roughly a tenth. What was sequenced was blood. The origin of the receptors is a male donor in good health, serving as a control.

On this clonotype: The junction departs from germline at one end; a sequencing error may be responsible. As DNA, the CDR3 is TGTGCCAGCGGGGGGGGAGGGAACGCCGGGGAGCTGTTTTTT. Protein sequence: CASGGGGNAGELFF. The chain recombines TRBV28 with TRBJ2-2, with 7 bases matching TRBD2. Germline CDR1 MDHEN, CDR2 SYDVKM. The CDR3 is 14 residues long. The variable domain in full, with the rest retrieved from reference TRBV28 and TRBJ2-2, is DVKVTQSSRYLVKRTGEKVFLECVQDMDHENMFWYRQDPGLGLRLIYFSYDVKMKEKGDIPEGYSVSREKKERFSLILESASTNQTSMYLCASGGGGNAGELFFGEGSRLTVL.

This clonotype was counted ten times or more. The chain uses TRBV7-9 and TRBJ2-2; possibly TRBD2 for D (6 bases). V was shortened by 5 bases and J by 5 bases, with 15 bases between the two germline ends. Germline V lookup: CDR1 SEHNR, CDR2 FQNEAQ (reference sequence). The CDR3 runs 15 residues. CDR3 residues: CASSQDAGRTGELFF. The CDR3 bases are TGTGCCAGCAGCCAGGACGCGGGGCGTACCGGGGAGCTGTTTTTT.

The V gene is TRBV7-2, the J gene TRBJ2-5; perhaps TRBD1 as D (5 bases). The germline V gene has CDR1 SGHTA and CDR2 FQGNSA. V was cut by 3 bases and J by 1 base, with 18 bases left in between. The CDR3 length is 17 residues. The CDR3, as DNA: TGTGCCAGCAGCTTCGGCCAGAACAGGACCATCCAAGAGACCCAGTACTTC. Protein: CASSFGQNRTIQETQYF.

This clonotype was picked up a small number of times. The J gene is TRBJ2-2, the V gene TRBV29-1; possibly TRBD2 for D (5 bases). This CDR3 is 15 amino acids long. Germline loops: CDR1 SQVTM, CDR2 ANQGSEA. Trimming removed 6 bases at V and 5 bases at J, with 19 bases between. The CDR3 protein is CSVRDRGDSTGELFF. As DNA, the CDR3 is TGCAGCGTCCGGGATCGGGGAGATAGTACCGGGGAGCTGTTTTTT.

The chain couples TRBV25-1 to TRBJ2-7, with 7 bases aligning to TRBD1. Germline assignment: CDR1 MGHDK and CDR2 SYGVNS. The CDR3 runs to 19 residues. J gave up 2 bases and V 2 bases, and 18 bases lay outside the gene matches. This chain's CDR3 is CASSEVGPPGQPLTYEQYF. CDR3 coding DNA: TGTGCCAGCAGTGAAGTCGGCCCTCCGGGACAGCCCCTGACCTACGAGCAGTACTTC.

J is TRBJ2-5 and V is TRBV27; TRBD2 matches 7 bases. V lost 6 bases, J lost 1 base, and 8 bases stayed unmatched. CDR3 length: 15 residues. Germline V lookup: CDR1 MNHEY, CDR2 SMNVEV (reference sequence). The CDR3 region has the DNA TGTGCCAGCAGGAGGACCAGCGGGGTCCAAGAGACCCAGTACTTC. Its protein is CASRRTSGVQETQYF.

This clonotype is labeled as medium-sized. The rearrangement links TRBV20-1 to TRBJ2-3; 7 nucleotides line up with TRBD1. From germline, CDR1 is DFQATT and CDR2 SNEGSKA (reference sequence). The CDR3 has 12 amino acids. The CDR3 DNA reads as TGCAGCGAGAGGGGGCCCACAGATACGCAGTATTTT. Translating gives CSERGPTDTQYF.

The chain is built from TRBV5-1 and TRBJ1-6; the D gene is possibly TRBD1 (6 bases). V lost 3 bases, J lost 6 bases, and 16 bases lay in between. The length of the CDR3 is 16 residues. From germline, CDR1 is SGHRS and CDR2 YFSETQ. CDR3 sequence: CASSYGGGGANSPLHF. In DNA, the CDR3 is TGCGCCAGCAGCTACGGAGGTGGGGGGGCTAATTCACCCCTCCACTTT. Together with reference TRBV5-1 and TRBJ1-6, the CDR3 gives the full variable domain: KAGVTQTPRYLIKTRGQQVTLSCSPISGHRSVSWYQQTPGQGLQFLFEYFSETQRNKGNFPGRFSGRQFSNSRSEMNVSTLELGDSALYLCASSYGGGGANSPLHFGNGTRLTVT.

With respect to this clonotype: Without the conserved terminal phenylalanine or tryptophan, this CDR3 likely stems from a read error. The chain is built from TRBV6-4 and TRBJ1-5, with D perhaps matching TRBD1 (6 bases). Trimming removed 2 bases from V and 2 bases from J, with 25 bases in between. The CDR3 loop spans 20 amino acids. The germline V gene encodes CDR1 MRHNA and CDR2 SNTAGT. CDR3 sequence (DNA): TGTGCCAGCAGTGACGCTCTGATCTCCCCGCACAGGGTGGGCAATCAGCCCCAGCATCTT. This codes for CASSDALISPHRVGNQPQHL.

The table lists this clonotype with a few counts. One base away lies a much larger clone, so this may be a sequencing read error. The V call is TRBV6-1, the J call TRBJ2-1; D not resolved. This CDR3 is 12 amino acids long. Germline assignment: CDR1 MNHNS and CDR2 SASEGT. The CDR3 region has the DNA TGTACCAGCAGTGCGGTCTACAATGAGCAGTTCTTC. This encodes CTSSAVYNEQFF.

The chain recombines TRBV9 with TRBJ1-1; tentatively, D is TRBD1 (6 bases). V was shortened by 7 bases and J by 4 bases, with 26 bases between the two germline ends. Per germline, CDR1 SGDLS and CDR2 YYNGEE. The CDR3 extends over 17 amino acids. DNA of the CDR3: TGTGCCAGCTCACCACCCAGGGGCGACAGACCTCGCACTGAAGCTTTCTTT. It translates to CASSPPRGDRPRTEAFF.

This chain joins TRBV10-3 and TRBJ1-3; D perhaps matches TRBD1 (5 bases). Looked up from germline, CDR1 is ENHRY and CDR2 is SYGVKD. The V end was cut by 3 bases, the J end by 0 bases, with 9 bases between. This CDR3 has 15 amino acids. In nucleotides, the CDR3 is TGTGCCATCAGTGACCCGGGGGTCTCTGGAAACACCATATATTTT. Protein sequence: CAISDPGVSGNTIYF.

This clonotype was seen at least ten times. The CDR3 here is CASSEQGSNQPQHF. The CDR3 nucleotides are TGTGCCAGCAGTGAACAGGGGAGCAATCAGCCCCAGCATTTT. This chain joins TRBV2 and TRBJ1-5; possibly TRBD1 for D (6 bases). Trimming took off 2 bases at V and 1 base at J, with 6 bases between the two ends. CDR1 is SNHLY and CDR2 is FYNNEI in the germline V gene. The CDR3 loop spans 14 amino acids.

A single count supports this clonotype. The CDR3 end shows no conserved phenylalanine or tryptophan, and so a read error is likely. The rearrangement links TRBV7-9 to TRBJ1-1, with D unresolved. The germline gives CDR1 SEHNR, CDR2 FQNEAQ (reference sequence). V lost 5 bases and J 6 bases, leaving 16 bases between the germline ends. The CDR3 is 14 amino acids. The CDR3 DNA sequence: TGTGCCAGCAGCGCGCAGCAAGGGTATGCTGAAGCTTTCCTT. Amino acids: CASSAQQGYAEAFL.

The gene calls are TRBV2 and TRBJ1-1; D is unclear. Germline CDR1 is SNHLY and CDR2 is FYNNEI. The CDR3 is 15 residues long. The ends were cut back, 7 bases at V and 0 bases at J, with 15 bases in the middle. CDR3 in amino acids: CASTPNGRVNTEAFF. Here the CDR3 DNA reads TGTGCCAGCACTCCCAATGGTCGGGTGAACACTGAAGCTTTCTTT.

This clonotype was detected once. The genes are TRBV6-4 and TRBJ2-7; 11 nucleotides match TRBD1. The CDR3 is 14 amino acids. Germline V gives CDR1 MRHNA, CDR2 SNTAGT. V lost 6 bases, J lost 3 bases, and 4 bases stayed unmatched. The CDR3 region is CASRAGTGGYEQYF. The DNA for the CDR3 is TGTGCCAGCAGGGCCGGGACAGGGGGCTACGAGCAGTACTTC.

In its sample, this clonotype was seen once. This chain connects TRBV28 to TRBJ1-6, with 8 bases lining up with TRBD1. V lost 3 bases and J lost 10; bases outside the gene matches: 8. CDR3 length equals 15 residues. Germline values: CDR1 MDHEN, CDR2 SYDVKM. CDR3 DNA sequence: TGTGCCAGCAGTTTTGAGGGCAGGGGGCAATCACCCCTCCACTTT. Its translation: CASSFEGRGQSPLHF.

As for this clonotype: A much more abundant neighbour one base away suggests this may be a read error. V and J are TRBV4-1 and TRBJ1-4; D is unclear. This CDR3 is 16 amino acids long. Germline CDR1 and CDR2: MGHRA and YSYEKL. V gave up 1 base and J gave up 7 bases, with 16 bases separating them. The CDR3 spells CASSQATHILGEKLFF. In DNA form, the CDR3 reads TGCGCCAGCAGCCAAGCAACTCATATACTCGGTGAAAAACTGTTTTTT.

This chain connects TRBV25-1 to TRBJ2-7; D gene ambiguous. V was cut by 5 bases and J by 11 bases, with 22 bases left in between. This CDR3 has 14 residues. Germline CDR1 and CDR2: MGHDK and SYGVNS. This chain's CDR3 is CASSPDWGPEWKYF. CDR3 nucleotides: TGTGCCAGCAGTCCCGACTGGGGTCCCGAATGGAAGTACTTC.

Concerning this clonotype: A junction boundary mismatches the germline segment, possibly from a read error. This chain links TRBV4-1 with TRBJ2-1; a possible D gene is TRBD1 (6 bases). This CDR3 has 13 residues. Per the germline V gene, CDR1 is MGHRA and CDR2 is YSYEKL. This CDR3 is CASSQSRGNQHFF. CDR3 in DNA: TGCGCCAGCAGCCAAAGCAGGGGCAATCAGCATTTCTTC.

CDR3 region: CATRGGGGASPYEQYF. Written as DNA, the CDR3 is TGTGCCACCAGAGGAGGCGGGGGCGCGAGTCCCTACGAGCAGTACTTC. The chain has TRBV15 and TRBJ2-7, with D possibly TRBD2 on 7 matching bases. The V gene's germline CDR1 is LNHNV and CDR2 YYDKDF (reference sequence). The CDR3 is 16 amino acids. The V gene lost 6 bases and the J gene lost 2 bases, with 20 bases spanning the gap.

This clonotype showed up many times. V and J are TRBV12-3 or TRBV12-4 and TRBJ2-2, with 7 nucleotides matching TRBD1. The CDR3 spans 14 residues. Trimming took 7 bases from V and 5 from J; bases not matched to a gene: 7. The CDR3 nucleotides are TGTGCCAGCATGGGCCAACAGGGGACCGGGGAGCTGTTTTTT. It codes for CASMGQQGTGELFF.